This TCR beta chain was identified during a study of blood T cell repertoires in COVID-19. Concerning this clone itself: The identical CDR3 is also encoded by other nucleotide sequences in the sample.

Germline-derived CDR1 and CDR2 are PRHDT and FYEKMQ (reference sequence). The length of the CDR3 is 18 residues. Assay used: immunoSEQ multiplex PCR; TCRdb lists only in-frame clones, some missing. In the table there are 45,000 to 60,000 clones, roughly 85% of which are singletons. Sample: peripheral blood. The receptor was derived from a human donor in a cohort sampled during active COVID-19. The genes are TRBV13 and TRBJ2-3, with 9 bases identical to TRBD2. The DNA for the CDR3 is TGTCCCACCAGCTTACCGGGCACTCGCGGGGGGGGCACAGATACGCAGTATTTT. Amino acids: CPTSLPGTRGGGTDTQYF.